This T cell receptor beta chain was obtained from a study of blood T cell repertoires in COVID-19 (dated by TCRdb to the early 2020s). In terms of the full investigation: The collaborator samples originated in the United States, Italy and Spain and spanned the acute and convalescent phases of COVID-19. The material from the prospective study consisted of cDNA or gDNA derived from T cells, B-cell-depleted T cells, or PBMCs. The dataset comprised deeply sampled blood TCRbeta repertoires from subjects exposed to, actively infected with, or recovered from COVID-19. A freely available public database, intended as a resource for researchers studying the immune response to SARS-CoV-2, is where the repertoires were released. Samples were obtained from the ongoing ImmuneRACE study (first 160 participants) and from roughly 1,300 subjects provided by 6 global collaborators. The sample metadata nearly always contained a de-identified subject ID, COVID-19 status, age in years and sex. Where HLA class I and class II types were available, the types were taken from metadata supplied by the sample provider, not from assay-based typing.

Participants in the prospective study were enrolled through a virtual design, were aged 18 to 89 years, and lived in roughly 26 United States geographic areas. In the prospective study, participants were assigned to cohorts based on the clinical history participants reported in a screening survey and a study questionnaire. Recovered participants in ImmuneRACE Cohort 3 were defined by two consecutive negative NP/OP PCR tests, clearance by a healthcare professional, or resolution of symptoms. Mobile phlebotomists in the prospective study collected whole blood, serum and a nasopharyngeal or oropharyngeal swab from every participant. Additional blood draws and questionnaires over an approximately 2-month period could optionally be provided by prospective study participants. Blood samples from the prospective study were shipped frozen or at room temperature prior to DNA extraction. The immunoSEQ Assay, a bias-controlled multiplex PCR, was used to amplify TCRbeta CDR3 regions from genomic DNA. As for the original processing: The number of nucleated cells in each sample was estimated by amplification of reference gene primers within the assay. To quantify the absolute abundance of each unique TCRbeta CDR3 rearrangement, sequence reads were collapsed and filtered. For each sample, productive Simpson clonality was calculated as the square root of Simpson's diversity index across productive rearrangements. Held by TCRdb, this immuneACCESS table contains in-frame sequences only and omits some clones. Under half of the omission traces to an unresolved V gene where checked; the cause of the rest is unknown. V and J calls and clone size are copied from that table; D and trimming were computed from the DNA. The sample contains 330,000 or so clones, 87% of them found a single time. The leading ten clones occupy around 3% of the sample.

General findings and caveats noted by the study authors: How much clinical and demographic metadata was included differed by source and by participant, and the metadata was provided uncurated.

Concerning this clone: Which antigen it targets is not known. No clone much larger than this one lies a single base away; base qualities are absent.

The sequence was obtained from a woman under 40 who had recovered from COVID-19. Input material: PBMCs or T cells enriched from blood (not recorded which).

The sequence in DNA is TGCGCCAGCAGCTTGGTAGGAGTTTCCACAGATACGCAGTATTTT. Translation gives CASSLVGVSTDTQYF. The chain uses TRBV5-1 and TRBJ2-3; no D gene call is confident. The CDR3 measures 15 amino acids from cysteine to phenylalanine. Only the CDR3 region is kept as DNA, spanning 45 bases read in frame from base 1. The V end loses 0 bases and the J end loses 2 bases, and a stretch of 10 bases separates them. The CDR1 and CDR2 encoded by the germline V gene are SGHRS and YFSETQ.